This TCR beta chain was observed in a study of blood T cell repertoires in COVID-19. Turning to the study itself: From the United States, Italy and Spain came samples of acute and convalescent COVID-19. T cells, B-cell-depleted T cells, or PBMCs supplied cDNA or gDNA.

This CDR3 comprises 16 residues. Source study methods: Reference gene primer amplification gave estimated nucleated cell counts. Libraries were prepared by immunoSEQ multiplex PCR; TCRdb keeps only in-frame clonotypes and omits some of them. V, J and clone size reflect that table, while D and trimming were determined from the DNA. Of 200,000 or so clones listed, about 80% are singletons. Material for sequencing was peripheral blood. The TCR sequence derives from a woman under 40 who had recovered from COVID-19. The chain carries TRBV21-1 and TRBJ2-1; the D segment call TRBD2 is taken from the table without a DNA check. TRBV21-1 is recorded as a pseudogene. CDR3 residues: CASSPPGLAGYNEQFF. The CDR3 DNA follows: TGTGCCAGCAGCCCCCCGGGACTAGCAGGCTACAATGAGCAGTTCTTC.